The clone carrying this T cell receptor beta chain came up a few times. With 1 base removed from V and 8 bases from J, the gap between germline ends came to 6 bases. The germline V gene has CDR1 MDHEN and CDR2 SYDVKM. The CDR3 runs 12 residues. The template was genomic DNA from peripheral blood, not RNA. This sample is drawn from a study of T cell repertoires in aging, cancer and after chemotherapy. Whole-study context: Six age groups, ranging from 30 or younger to 70 or older, included the donors. Pre- and post-chemotherapy samples were paired from glioblastoma patients treated with temozolomide-based therapy.

Multiplex touch-down PCR with TRB-A/B primers amplified rearranged V-D-J TRB sequences. TCRdb reprocessed the multiplex PCR reads via MiXCR and lists one record per CDR3 protein. The sample lists about 2,900 distinct CDR3 sequences; roughly 26% were seen once. V is TRBV28 and J is TRBJ1-3; D ambiguous. This TCR was sampled from a human donor with a solid tumor. Sequences were obtained from blood. In DNA, the CDR3 is TGTGCCAGCAGTTTATCGGCGGACACCATATATTTT. Translated, it gives CASSLSADTIYF. Based on the CDR3 plus reference TRBV28 and TRBJ1-3, the full variable domain is DVKVTQSSRYLVKRTGEKVFLECVQDMDHENMFWYRQDPGLGLRLIYFSYDVKMKEKGDIPEGYSVSREKKERFSLILESASTNQTSMYLCASSLSADTIYFGEGSWLTVV.